The 28 T cell receptor beta chains given below trace back to one sample, sequenced in a study of blood T cell repertoires in COVID-19. Measured with immunoSEQ multiplex PCR; TCRdb has only the in-frame clones, and not every one. This table holds about 130,000 clones, around 80% found once. The source material was peripheral blood. The receptor set was obtained from a man aged 65 to 85 with acute or convalescent COVID-19.

V usage is TRBV6-1 and J usage is TRBJ1-6; TRBD1 agrees at 8 bases. The CDR3 contains 14 residues. Germline V lookup: CDR1 MNHNS, CDR2 SASEGT. V lost 3 bases, J lost 10 bases, and 5 bases stayed unmatched. The CDR3 sequence is CASSDQGALSPLHF. CDR3 DNA: TGTGCCAGCAGTGATCAGGGGGCTTTATCACCCCTCCACTTT.

This chain uses TRBV5-1 with TRBJ2-5; D may be TRBD2 (6 bases). CDR3 length: 13 residues. Per the germline V gene, CDR1 is SGHRS and CDR2 is YFSETQ. Trimming shortened V by 1 base and J by 4 bases, and 8 bases separated the two germline ends. CDR3 residues: CASSLSGPETQYF. The CDR3 bases are TGCGCCAGCAGCTTGAGCGGGCCAGAGACCCAGTACTTC.

The chain is built from TRBV6-1 and TRBJ1-1, with D tentatively TRBD1 (6 bases). The V and J ends lost 3 bases and 2 bases respectively, with 13 bases between them. The CDR3 covers 15 residues. The germline V gene encodes CDR1 MNHNS and CDR2 SASEGT. This CDR3 is CASSELTGGNTEAFF. Written as DNA, the CDR3 is TGTGCCAGCAGTGAGCTGACGGGGGGCAACACTGAAGCTTTCTTT.

This clone was counted a few times. As DNA, the CDR3 is TGTGCCAGCAGTTTTACAGGGGCCGGCGGAAACACCATATATTTT. Its translation is CASSFTGAGGNTIYF. The V and J genes are TRBV6-5 and TRBJ1-3, with 7 nucleotides matching TRBD1. CDR3 length: 15 amino acids. With 4 bases clipped from V and 4 bases from J, the junction kept 7 bases outside the gene matches. Germline CDR1 is MNHEY and CDR2 is SVGAGI.

The chain uses TRBV2 and TRBJ1-5; D unresolved. V lost 6 bases to trimming and J lost 5 bases, with 17 bases between them. The CDR3 is made up of 15 amino acids. The germline gives CDR1 SNHLY, CDR2 FYNNEI. For the CDR3, the DNA is TGTGCCAGCAGCGAAACGACCAGGTCTCATCAGCCCCAGCATTTT. The encoded protein is CASSETTRSHQPQHF.

The chain has TRBV9 and TRBJ2-1, with 7 bases that match TRBD1. CDR1 SGDLS and CDR2 YYNGEE come from the germline V gene. J gave up 4 bases and V 4 bases, and 5 bases lay outside the gene matches. The CDR3 length is 14 residues. CDR3 sequence: CASSRGQQYNEQFF. CDR3 sequence (DNA): TGTGCCAGCAGCAGGGGACAGCAATACAATGAGCAGTTCTTC.

The chain employs TRBV7-2 and TRBJ2-5; D may be TRBD2 (5 bases). Germline V gives CDR1 SGHTA, CDR2 FQGNSA. V lost 3 bases, J lost 7 bases, and 15 bases lay in between. CDR3 length: 14 residues. CDR3 amino acids: CASSFPDSRRTQYF. The CDR3 bases are TGTGCCAGCAGCTTCCCGGACTCGCGGAGGACCCAGTACTTC.

The chain recombines TRBV10-3 with TRBJ2-1; 9 bases match TRBD2. CDR1 and CDR2 from the germline V gene are ENHRY and SYGVKD. V shed 10 bases, J shed 3 bases, and the junction held 7 bases outside the gene matches. This CDR3 is built from 14 residues. The chain's CDR3 is CATQRLADYNEQFF. The CDR3, as DNA: TGTGCCACCCAAAGACTAGCGGACTACAATGAGCAGTTCTTC.

The chain recombines TRBV29-1 with TRBJ1-3; no clear D. The CDR3 runs 14 residues. The V and J ends lost 6 bases and 0 bases respectively, with 12 bases between them. Per the germline V gene, CDR1 is SQVTM and CDR2 is ANQGSEA. The CDR3 bases are TGCAGCGTCGCTAGTGGCACCTCTGGAAACACCATATATTTT. Protein sequence: CSVASGTSGNTIYF.

The chain links TRBV19 to TRBJ1-2; perhaps TRBD1 as D (5 bases). The V gene's germline CDR1 is LNHDA and CDR2 SQIVND (reference sequence). The CDR3 extends over 14 amino acids. The V gene lost 3 bases and the J gene lost 2 bases, with 10 bases spanning the gap. In DNA form, the CDR3 reads TGTGCCAGTAGTATCCGTCAGGGCAACTATGGCTACACCTTC. Encoded protein: CASSIRQGNYGYTF.

The sample holds one count of this clone. The J gene is TRBJ2-6, the V gene TRBV11-2; D not certain. Germline V gene sequence: CDR1 SGHAT, CDR2 FQNNGV. This CDR3 contains 14 residues. V was trimmed by 2 bases and J by 2 bases, leaving 4 bases between them. The CDR3 sequence: CASSLSTGANVLTF. For the CDR3, the DNA is TGTGCCAGCAGCTTATCTACTGGGGCCAACGTCCTGACTTTC. Full variable domain (remainder filled in from reference TRBV11-2 and TRBJ2-6): EAGVAQSPRYKIIEKRQSVAFWCNPISGHATLYWYQQILGQGPKLLIQFQNNGVVDDSQLPKDRFSAERLKGVDSTLKIQPAKLEDSAVYLCASSLSTGANVLTFGAGSRLTVL.

The V call is TRBV7-6, the J call TRBJ2-1; D gene uncertain. Germline values: CDR1 SGHVS, CDR2 FNYEAQ. The CDR3 consists of 18 residues. Trimming pared 5 bases from V and 2 bases from J, leaving 22 bases between. CDR3 residues: CASSPRPKESHPYNEQFF. The CDR3 nucleotides are TGTGCCAGCAGCCCACGACCCAAGGAGTCCCACCCCTACAATGAGCAGTTCTTC.

V is TRBV4-2 and J is TRBJ2-7; 8 bases line up with TRBD2. This CDR3 is 14 amino acids long. The V gene's germline CDR1 is LGHNA and CDR2 YNFKEQ. V was pared by 1 base and J by 6 bases, with 5 bases of the junction left unmatched. CDR3 region: CASSQVGGAGEQYF. The CDR3 DNA reads TGTGCCAGCAGCCAAGTCGGGGGGGCAGGCGAGCAGTACTTC.

CDR3 nucleotides: TGCGCCAGCAGCTTTAGAGAACTAGCAGCGGATACGCAGTATTTT. Translation gives CASSFRELAADTQYF. This chain connects TRBV5-1 to TRBJ2-3; a possible D gene is TRBD2 (6 bases). Germline CDR1 SGHRS, CDR2 YFSETQ. The CDR3 runs 15 residues. V lost 2 bases and J lost 6, with 16 bases in between.

V usage is TRBV6-4 and J usage is TRBJ2-5; TRBD2 matches at 10 bases. Germline values: CDR1 MRHNA, CDR2 SNTAGT. This CDR3 contains 16 residues. The junction had 17 bases not matched to a gene; V was cut back by 9 bases and J by 7 bases. This chain's CDR3 is CARTPGGLAGEGTQYF. CDR3 DNA: TGTGCCAGAACCCCCGGGGGGCTAGCGGGGGAGGGGACCCAGTACTTC.

This rearrangement joins TRBV5-4 to TRBJ2-3; 8 bases map to TRBD2. The CDR3 totals 16 residues. With V trimmed by 3 bases and J by 6 bases, 12 bases remained unmatched. Per germline, CDR1 SGHNT and CDR2 YYREEE (reference sequence). CDR3 loop: CASSSANGGVGDTQYF. The CDR3 DNA sequence: TGTGCCAGCAGCTCCGCGAACGGGGGGGTTGGCGATACGCAGTATTTT.

The chain has TRBV2 and TRBJ2-5, with TRBD2 matching over 14 bases. The V gene's germline CDR1 is SNHLY and CDR2 FYNNEI. J lost 5 bases, V lost 5 bases, and 7 bases had no gene match. This CDR3 has 16 residues. CDR3 region: CASSQTSGGAGETQYF. The CDR3 DNA sequence: TGTGCCAGCAGTCAGACTAGCGGGGGGGCCGGGGAGACCCAGTACTTC. Full variable domain (missing parts from reference TRBV2 and TRBJ2-5): EPEVTQTPSHQVTQMGQEVILRCVPISNHLYFYWYRQILGQKVEFLVSFYNNEISEKSEIFDDQFSVERPDGSNFTLKIRSTKLEDSAMYFCASSQTSGGAGETQYFGPGTRLLVL.

The chain recombines TRBV7-2 with TRBJ1-3; 7 bases line up with TRBD1. Losses at the gene ends were 4 bases for V and 4 bases for J; bases not matched to a gene: 4. CDR1 SGHTA and CDR2 FQGNSA come from the germline V gene. This CDR3 comprises 14 residues. The CDR3 loop is CASSWGQTGNTIYF. CDR3 DNA: TGTGCCAGCAGCTGGGGACAGACGGGAAACACCATATATTTT.

CDR3 sequence reads: CASSIGEGPQHF. The CDR3 DNA follows: TGTGCCAGCAGCATAGGGGAGGGGCCCCAGCATTTT. The V and J genes are TRBV7-6 and TRBJ1-5, with D possibly matching TRBD1 (5 bases). V lost 5 bases to trimming and J lost 9 bases, with 11 bases between them. This CDR3 region has 12 residues. Germline V gene sequence: CDR1 SGHVS, CDR2 FNYEAQ.

This clone was counted ten times or more. The chain uses TRBV9 and TRBJ1-3; D is undetermined. CDR1 is SGDLS and CDR2 is YYNGEE in the germline V gene. The germline V and J ends were trimmed by 0 bases and 4 bases, with 5 bases remaining between them. The CDR3 runs to 13 residues. CDR3 residues: CASSVGTGNTIYF. CDR3 sequence (DNA): TGTGCCAGCAGCGTAGGAACAGGAAACACCATATATTTT.

V is TRBV15 and J is TRBJ2-7; D is possibly TRBD2 (5 bases). The CDR3 totals 13 residues. Germline V lookup: CDR1 LNHNV, CDR2 YYDKDF (reference sequence). Trimming pared 5 bases from V and 1 base from J, leaving 9 bases between. The CDR3 here is CATSPGGSYEQYF. In DNA form, the CDR3 reads TGTGCCACCAGCCCCGGCGGGTCCTACGAGCAGTACTTC. The full variable domain, with the rest looked up from reference TRBV15 and TRBJ2-7, is DAMVIQNPRYQVTQFGKPVTLSCSQTLNHNVMYWYQQKSSQAPKLLFHYYDKDFNNEADTPDNFQSRRPNTSFCFLDIRSPGLGDTAMYLCATSPGGSYEQYFGPGTRLTVT.

The chain combines TRBV28 with TRBJ2-2, with 8 positions matching TRBD2. The CDR3 covers 16 residues. V was pared by 6 bases and J by 4 bases, with 10 bases of the junction left unmatched. Per germline, CDR1 MDHEN and CDR2 SYDVKM. The CDR3 here is CASRTHSGGFTGELFF. The CDR3 DNA reads TGTGCCAGCAGGACGCACAGCGGGGGCTTCACCGGGGAGCTGTTTTTT.

In this sample, this clone turned up once. The rearrangement joins TRBV30 to TRBJ1-6; D gene unclear. V lost 4 bases to trimming and J lost 4 bases, with 8 bases between them. The CDR3 extends over 13 amino acids. Germline CDR1 reads GTSNPN; CDR2 reads SVGIG (reference sequence). The CDR3 protein is CAWKARYNSPLHF. In DNA, the CDR3 is TGTGCCTGGAAGGCCAGGTATAATTCACCCCTCCACTTT.

The J gene is TRBJ2-7, the V gene TRBV6-5; 7 bases line up with TRBD2. The germline CDR1 and CDR2 sequences are MNHEY and SVGAGI. This CDR3 contains 14 residues. The junction had 7 bases not matched to a gene; V was cut back by 6 bases and J by 2 bases. CDR3 protein: CASSRGGVPYEQYF. In nucleotides, the CDR3 is TGTGCCAGCAGCCGTGGGGGGGTACCCTACGAGCAGTACTTC.

The chain couples TRBV27 to TRBJ1-1; the match to TRBD1 covers 8 bases. V dropped 5 bases and J dropped 5; count of bases not matched to a gene: 19. CDR1 is MNHEY, CDR2 SMNVEV, per germline (reference sequence). CDR3 size: 18 residues. The CDR3 loop is CASSPQGGDSALSTEAFF. The CDR3 bases are TGTGCCAGCAGTCCACAGGGGGGGGACAGTGCTTTGTCGACTGAAGCTTTCTTT.

The genes are TRBV4-1 and TRBJ2-2; 8 bases are a match to TRBD1. The CDR3 runs 17 residues. The V gene's germline CDR1 is MGHRA and CDR2 YSYEKL. V lost 0 bases to trimming and J lost 5 bases; unmatched junction nucleotides: 8. The CDR3 nucleotides read TGCGCCAGCAGCCAAGATTACAGGACAGGGCGGACCGGGGAGCTGTTTTTT. As protein: CASSQDYRTGRTGELFF.

This chain connects TRBV7-9 to TRBJ1-2, with D uncertain. V lost 1 base, J lost 4 bases, and 7 bases lay in between. CDR1 is SEHNR and CDR2 is FQNEAQ in the germline V gene (reference sequence). The CDR3 loop spans 13 amino acids. This CDR3 reads CASSLGPLYGYTF. CDR3 DNA: TGTGCCAGCAGCTTAGGGCCGCTCTATGGCTACACCTTC.

V gene TRBV30 combines with J gene TRBJ2-7; D perhaps matches TRBD1 (6 bases). This CDR3 comprises 16 residues. Trimming removed 3 bases from V and 1 base from J, with 19 bases in between. Germline V lookup: CDR1 GTSNPN, CDR2 SVGIG (reference sequence). In DNA, the CDR3 is TGTGCCTGGAGCGGGACGGACAGCCGGGGATCCTACGAGCAGTACTTC. Translating it yields CAWSGTDSRGSYEQYF.